This T cell receptor beta chain was recovered during a study of human T cells and chemical hapten exposure. Study-wide context: Variability of per-sample TCR yields stemmed mainly from small differences in pooled library volume. Study findings and constraints: There were significantly more large CDR3 similarity clusters among expanded TCRs than among controls. Each of the donors had alopecia, so their immune responses may not resemble those of healthy people.

As concerns this clonotype: The target antigen is unknown.

Using its own MiXCR run on the RACE reads, TCRdb lists one record per CDR3 protein. The sample has 70,000 to 80,000 distinct CDR3 sequences, 25% to 40% seen once. Germline V CDR1 and CDR2: LNHNV, YYDKDF (reference sequence). CDR3 length equals 17 residues. The ends lost 0 bases at V and 5 bases at J; junction bases unmatched: 6. Time point noted: patch test 1, 2 weeks after DPC sensitization. Treatment: therapeutic diphenylcyclopropenone sensitization with weekly scalp DPC. This chain uses TRBV15 with TRBJ2-7, with 14 nucleotides matching TRBD2. The sequencing used whole blood, collected in connection with sensitization to the hapten diphenylcyclopropenone (DPC). This sequence was found in a man aged 35-49 years with alopecia areata. Some clones in this sample may be carry-over from other donors' samples. This CDR3 is CATSRDQGTSGSNEQYF. DNA for the CDR3: TGTGCCACCAGCAGAGATCAAGGGACTAGCGGGAGCAACGAGCAGTACTTC.